The source of this T cell receptor (beta chain) is a study of cytomegalovirus exposure and HLA in healthy donors. The CDR3 is 16 residues long. CDR1 and CDR2 from the germline V gene are LNHDA and SQIVND (reference sequence). V was clipped by 5 bases and J by 0 bases; unmatched bases: 6. Study-level points and caveats: Earlier results showed most TCR beta V segments being productive about 90% or about 30% of the time. Among TCR sequences, most were rare, though some public TCRs appeared in many donors.

Regarding this clone: Its matching antigen is unknown.

PCR primers comprised 60 Vbeta and 13 Jbeta primers. Profiling relied on immunoSEQ multiplex PCR, and the TCRdb table lists in-frame clones only, not all of them. The data show about 150,000 clones, with roughly 84% seen just once and about 2.3% held by the top ten. This chain joins TRBV19 and TRBJ2-1; 8 bases align to TRBD2. Input material: PBMCs. The TCR sequence derives from a woman aged 18-35 years in good health and CMV-seronegative. CDR3 nucleotide sequence: TGTGCCAGTAGTCCCAGCGGGAGTCGCTCCTACAATGAGCAGTTCTTC. Translating it yields CASSPSGSRSYNEQFF.